This T cell receptor beta chain was recovered during a study of cytotoxic CD8 clonotypes in ibrutinib-treated CLL. About the research overall: Once treatment had gone on for a median of around 11 months, range 6 to 36, response samples were drawn. The sample average was roughly 240,000 productive templates and roughly 94,000 productive rearrangements. Study results and caveats: Exceeding age-matched healthy donors, baseline clonality also tracked the counts of circulating CD8+ T cells. Sustained-remission patients were sampled at different times than progressing patients were.

For this clone: No antigen is known for it.

CDR3 size: 14 residues. Trimming took 3 bases from V and 1 from J, leaving 11 bases between them. Germline loops: CDR1 SQVTM, CDR2 ANQGSEA. Clones were sequenced by immunoSEQ multiplex PCR, and TCRdb holds only the in-frame ones, with some missing. The table records fewer than 85,000 clones, around 79% of them present only once. The source of this sequence is a human donor with chronic lymphocytic leukemia. The sequencing here drew on PBMCs, taken after 12 months of ibrutinib treatment. The chain uses TRBV29-1 and TRBJ2-3; TRBD2 might be the D (6 bases). CDR3: CSVDLALGTDTQYF. The CDR3 DNA sequence: TGCAGCGTTGACCTAGCGCTAGGCACAGATACGCAGTATTTT.